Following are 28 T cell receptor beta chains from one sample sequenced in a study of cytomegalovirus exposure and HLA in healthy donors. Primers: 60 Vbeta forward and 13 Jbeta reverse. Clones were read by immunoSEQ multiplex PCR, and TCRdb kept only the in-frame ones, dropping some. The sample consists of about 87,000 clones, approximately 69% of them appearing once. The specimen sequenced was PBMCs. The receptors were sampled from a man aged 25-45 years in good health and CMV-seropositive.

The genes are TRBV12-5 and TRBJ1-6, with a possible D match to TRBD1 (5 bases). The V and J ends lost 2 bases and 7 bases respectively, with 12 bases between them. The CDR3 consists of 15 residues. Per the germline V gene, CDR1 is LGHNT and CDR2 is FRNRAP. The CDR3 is CASGLWEGLNSPLHF. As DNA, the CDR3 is TGTGCTAGTGGTTTGTGGGAGGGGCTGAATTCACCCCTCCACTTT.

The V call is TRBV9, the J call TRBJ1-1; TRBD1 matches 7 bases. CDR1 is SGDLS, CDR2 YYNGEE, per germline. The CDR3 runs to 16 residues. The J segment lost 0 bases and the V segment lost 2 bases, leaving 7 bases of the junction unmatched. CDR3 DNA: TGTGCCAGCAGCGTCTCTCCGACAGGGATGAACACTGAAGCTTTCTTT. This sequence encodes CASSVSPTGMNTEAFF.

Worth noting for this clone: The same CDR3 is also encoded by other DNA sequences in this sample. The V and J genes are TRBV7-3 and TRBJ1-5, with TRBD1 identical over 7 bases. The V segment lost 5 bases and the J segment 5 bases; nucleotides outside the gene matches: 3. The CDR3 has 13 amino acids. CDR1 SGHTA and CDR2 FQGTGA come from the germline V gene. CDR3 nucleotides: TGTGCCAGCAGCCCTGACAGGGATCAGCCCCAGCATTTT. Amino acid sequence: CASSPDRDQPQHF.

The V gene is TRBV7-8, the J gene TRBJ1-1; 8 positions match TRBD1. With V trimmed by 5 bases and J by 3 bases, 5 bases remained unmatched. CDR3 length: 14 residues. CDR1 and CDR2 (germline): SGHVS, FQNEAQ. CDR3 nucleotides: TGTGCCAGCAGCCCTTACAGGGGGTACACTGAAGCTTTCTTT. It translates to CASSPYRGYTEAFF. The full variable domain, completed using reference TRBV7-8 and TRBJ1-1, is GAGVSQSPRYKVAKRGQDVALRCDPISGHVSLFWYQQALGQGPEFLTYFQNEAQLDKSGLPSDRFFAERPEGSVSTLKIQRTQQEDSAVYLCASSPYRGYTEAFFGQGTRLTVV.

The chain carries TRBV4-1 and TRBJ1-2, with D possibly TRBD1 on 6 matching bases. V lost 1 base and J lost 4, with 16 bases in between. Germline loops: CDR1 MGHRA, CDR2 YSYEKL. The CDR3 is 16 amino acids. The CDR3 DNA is TGCGCCAGCAGCCAAGCCCGGGACACTTTCCTCTATGGCTACACCTTC. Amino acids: CASSQARDTFLYGYTF.

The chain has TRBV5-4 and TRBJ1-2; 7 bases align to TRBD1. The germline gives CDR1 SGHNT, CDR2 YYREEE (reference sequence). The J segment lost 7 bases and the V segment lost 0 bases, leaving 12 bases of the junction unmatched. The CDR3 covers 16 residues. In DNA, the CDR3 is TGTGCCAGCAGCTTGGAATCGTTGGGCAGGGGGAGTGGCTACACCTTC. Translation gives CASSLESLGRGSGYTF. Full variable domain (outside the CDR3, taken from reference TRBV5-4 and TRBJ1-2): ETGVTQSPTHLIKTRGQQVTLRCSSQSGHNTVSWYQQALGQGPQFIFQYYREEENGRGNFPPRFSGLQFPNYSSELNVNALELDDSALYLCASSLESLGRGSGYTFGSGTRLTVV.

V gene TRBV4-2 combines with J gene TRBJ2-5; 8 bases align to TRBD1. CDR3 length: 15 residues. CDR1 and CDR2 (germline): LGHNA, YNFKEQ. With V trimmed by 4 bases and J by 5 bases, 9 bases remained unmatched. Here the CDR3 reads CASSLGTGTIETQYF. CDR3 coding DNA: TGTGCCAGCAGCCTTGGGACAGGTACTATTGAGACCCAGTACTTC.

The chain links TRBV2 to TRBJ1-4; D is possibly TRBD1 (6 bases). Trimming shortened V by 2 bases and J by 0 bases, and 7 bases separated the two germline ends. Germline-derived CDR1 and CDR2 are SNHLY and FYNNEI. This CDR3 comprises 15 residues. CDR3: CASSEWTATNEKLFF. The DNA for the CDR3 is TGTGCCAGCAGTGAATGGACAGCAACTAATGAAAAACTGTTTTTT.

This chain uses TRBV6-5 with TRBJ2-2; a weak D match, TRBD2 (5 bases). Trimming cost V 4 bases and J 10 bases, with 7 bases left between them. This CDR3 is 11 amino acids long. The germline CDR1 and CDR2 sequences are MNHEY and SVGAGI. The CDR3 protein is CASSSGLELFF. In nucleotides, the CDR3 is TGTGCCAGCAGTTCGGGGTTGGAGCTGTTTTTT.

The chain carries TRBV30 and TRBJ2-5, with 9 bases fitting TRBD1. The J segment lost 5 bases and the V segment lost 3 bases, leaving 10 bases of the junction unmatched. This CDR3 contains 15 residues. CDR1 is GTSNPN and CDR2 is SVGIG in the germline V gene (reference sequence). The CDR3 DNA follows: TGTGCCTGGAGCGTAGGTAGAACAGGGGGCGAGACCCAGTACTTC. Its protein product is CAWSVGRTGGETQYF. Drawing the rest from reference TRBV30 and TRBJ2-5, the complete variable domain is SQTIHQWPATLVQPVGSPLSLECTVEGTSNPNLYWYRQAAGRGLQLLFYSVGIGQISSEVPQNLSASRPQDRQFILSSKKLLLSDSGFYLCAWSVGRTGGETQYFGPGTRLLVL.

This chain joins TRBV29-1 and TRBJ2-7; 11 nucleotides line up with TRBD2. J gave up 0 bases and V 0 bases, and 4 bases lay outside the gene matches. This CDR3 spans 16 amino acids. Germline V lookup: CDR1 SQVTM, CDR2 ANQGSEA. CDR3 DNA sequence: TGCAGCGTTGAAGAGCATAGCGGGAGGGCCTCCTACGAGCAGTACTTC. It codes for CSVEEHSGRASYEQYF.

This CDR3 reads CASSLADSNEQFF. DNA of the CDR3: TGTGCCAGCAGCTTAGCGGACTCCAATGAGCAGTTCTTC. V usage is TRBV7-9 and J usage is TRBJ2-1; weak D call: TRBD2 (5 bases). The CDR3 runs to 13 residues. Germline CDR1 SEHNR, CDR2 FQNEAQ (reference sequence). V lost 0 bases and J 6 bases, leaving 6 bases between the germline ends. Filled out from reference TRBV7-9 and TRBJ2-1, the complete variable domain reads DTGVSQNPRHKITKRGQNVTFRCDPISEHNRLYWYRQTLGQGPEFLTYFQNEAQLEKSRLLSDRFSAERPKGSFSTLEIQRTEQGDSAMYLCASSLADSNEQFFGPGTRLTVL.

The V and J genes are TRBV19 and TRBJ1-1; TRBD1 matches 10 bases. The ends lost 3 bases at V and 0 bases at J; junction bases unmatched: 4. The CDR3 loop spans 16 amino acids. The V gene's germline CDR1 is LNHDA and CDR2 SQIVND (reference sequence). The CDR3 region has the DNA TGTGCCAGTAGTATGGGACAGGGGATAATGAACACTGAAGCTTTCTTT. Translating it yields CASSMGQGIMNTEAFF.

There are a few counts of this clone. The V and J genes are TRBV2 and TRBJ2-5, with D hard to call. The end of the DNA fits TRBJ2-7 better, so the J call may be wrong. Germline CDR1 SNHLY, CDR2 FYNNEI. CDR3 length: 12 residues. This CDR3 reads CASTPWAYEQYF. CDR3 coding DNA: TGTGCCAGCACCCCTTGGGCCTACGAGCAGTACTTC.

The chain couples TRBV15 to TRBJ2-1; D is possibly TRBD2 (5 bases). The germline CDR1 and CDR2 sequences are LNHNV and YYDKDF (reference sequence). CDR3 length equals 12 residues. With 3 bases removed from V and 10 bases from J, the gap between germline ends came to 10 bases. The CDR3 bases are TGTGCCACCAGCAGCCTTGTAGCGGAGCAGTTCTTC. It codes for CATSSLVAEQFF. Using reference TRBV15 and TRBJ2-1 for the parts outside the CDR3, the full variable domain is DAMVIQNPRYQVTQFGKPVTLSCSQTLNHNVMYWYQQKSSQAPKLLFHYYDKDFNNEADTPDNFQSRRPNTSFCFLDIRSPGLGDTAMYLCATSSLVAEQFFGPGTRLTVL.

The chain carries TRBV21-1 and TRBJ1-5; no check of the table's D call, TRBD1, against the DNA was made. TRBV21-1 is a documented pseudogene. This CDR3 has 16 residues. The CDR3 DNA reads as TGTGCCAGCAGCGGCGAGGGGGACACCTTCAATCAGCCCCAGCATTTT. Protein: CASSGEGDTFNQPQHF.

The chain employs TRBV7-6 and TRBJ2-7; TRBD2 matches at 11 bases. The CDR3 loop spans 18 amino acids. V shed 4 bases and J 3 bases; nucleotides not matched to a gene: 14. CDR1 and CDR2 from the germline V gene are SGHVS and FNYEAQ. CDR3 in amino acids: CASSSVTRLTSGVYEQYF. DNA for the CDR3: TGTGCCAGCAGCTCCGTAACCAGATTGACTAGCGGGGTCTACGAGCAGTACTTC.

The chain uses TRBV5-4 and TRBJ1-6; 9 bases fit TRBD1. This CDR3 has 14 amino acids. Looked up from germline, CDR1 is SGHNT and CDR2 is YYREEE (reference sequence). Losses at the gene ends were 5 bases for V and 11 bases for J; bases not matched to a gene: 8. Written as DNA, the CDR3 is TGTGCCAGCAGGGACTGGGACAGGGCTACACCCCTCCACTTT. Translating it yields CASRDWDRATPLHF. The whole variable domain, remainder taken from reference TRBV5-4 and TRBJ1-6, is ETGVTQSPTHLIKTRGQQVTLRCSSQSGHNTVSWYQQALGQGPQFIFQYYREEENGRGNFPPRFSGLQFPNYSSELNVNALELDDSALYLCASRDWDRATPLHFGNGTRLTVT.

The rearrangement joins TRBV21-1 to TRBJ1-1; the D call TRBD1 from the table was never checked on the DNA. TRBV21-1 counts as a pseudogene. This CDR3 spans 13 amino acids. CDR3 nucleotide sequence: TGTGCCAGCAGCTTAAACAGGTTTACTGAAGCTTTCTTT. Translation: CASSLNRFTEAFF.

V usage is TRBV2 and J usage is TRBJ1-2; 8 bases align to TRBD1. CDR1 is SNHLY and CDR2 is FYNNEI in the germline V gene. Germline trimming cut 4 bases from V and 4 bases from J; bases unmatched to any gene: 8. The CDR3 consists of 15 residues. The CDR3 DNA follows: TGTGCCAGCAGTGGATCCAGGGGGCCCTTCTATGGCTACACCTTC. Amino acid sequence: CASSGSRGPFYGYTF.

The CDR3 loop reads CASSFRTSLTTGELFF. Here the CDR3 DNA reads TGTGCCAGCAGCTTCCGGACTAGTTTAACGACCGGGGAGCTGTTTTTT. V usage is TRBV7-2 and J usage is TRBJ2-2, with TRBD2 identical over 7 bases. Germline V lookup: CDR1 SGHTA, CDR2 FQGNSA. The length of the CDR3 is 16 residues. V was pared by 3 bases and J by 5 bases, with 9 bases of the junction left unmatched.

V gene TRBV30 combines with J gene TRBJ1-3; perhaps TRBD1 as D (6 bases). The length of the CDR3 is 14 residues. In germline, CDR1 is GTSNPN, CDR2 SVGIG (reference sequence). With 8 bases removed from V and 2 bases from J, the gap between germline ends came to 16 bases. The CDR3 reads CAGKQGSAGNTIYF. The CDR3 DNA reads TGTGCCGGAAAACAGGGATCGGCTGGAAACACCATATATTTT.

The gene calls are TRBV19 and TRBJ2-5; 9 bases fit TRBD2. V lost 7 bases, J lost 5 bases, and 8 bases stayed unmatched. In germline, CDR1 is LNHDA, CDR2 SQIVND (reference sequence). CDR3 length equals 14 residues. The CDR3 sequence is CASMGIAGVETQYF. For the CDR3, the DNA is TGTGCCAGTATGGGAATAGCGGGGGTTGAGACCCAGTACTTC.

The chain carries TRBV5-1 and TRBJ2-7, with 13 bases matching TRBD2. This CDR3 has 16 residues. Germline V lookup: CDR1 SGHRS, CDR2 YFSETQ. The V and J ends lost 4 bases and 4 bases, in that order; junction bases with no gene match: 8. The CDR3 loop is CASSPRLAGGTYEQYF. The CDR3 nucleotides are TGCGCCAGCAGCCCCAGACTAGCGGGAGGTACGTACGAGCAGTACTTC.

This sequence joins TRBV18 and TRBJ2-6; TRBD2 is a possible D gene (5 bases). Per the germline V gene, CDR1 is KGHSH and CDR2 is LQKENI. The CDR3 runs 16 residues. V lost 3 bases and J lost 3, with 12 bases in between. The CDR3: CASSPSASSGANVLTF. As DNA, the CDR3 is TGTGCCAGCTCACCCTCGGCTAGCAGTGGGGCCAACGTCCTGACTTTC.

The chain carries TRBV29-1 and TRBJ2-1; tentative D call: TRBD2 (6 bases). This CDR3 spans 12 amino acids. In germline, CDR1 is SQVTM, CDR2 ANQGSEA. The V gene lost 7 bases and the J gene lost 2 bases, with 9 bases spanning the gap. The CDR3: CSARLAYNEQFF. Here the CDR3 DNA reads TGCAGCGCCCGACTAGCCTACAATGAGCAGTTCTTC.

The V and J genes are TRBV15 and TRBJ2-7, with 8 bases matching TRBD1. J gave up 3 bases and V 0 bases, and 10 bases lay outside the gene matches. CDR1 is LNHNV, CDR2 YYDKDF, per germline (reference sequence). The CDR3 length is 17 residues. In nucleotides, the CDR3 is TGTGCCACCAGCAGAGATAGGGGGACAGGCTTAGACTACGAGCAGTACTTC. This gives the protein CATSRDRGTGLDYEQYF.

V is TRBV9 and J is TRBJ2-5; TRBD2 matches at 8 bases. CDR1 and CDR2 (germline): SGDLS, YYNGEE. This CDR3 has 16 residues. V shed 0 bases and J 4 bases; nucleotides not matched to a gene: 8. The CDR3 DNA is TGTGCCAGCAGCGTAGAAGCGGGAGACGTCGGAGAGACCCAGTACTTC. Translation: CASSVEAGDVGETQYF.